The source of this T cell receptor (beta chain) is a study of beta chain features in type 1 diabetes. Study-wide background: Across every sample, roughly 100 million sorted cells were examined in total. General study points: In cDNA sequencing, cells with high TCR expression could be over-represented.

J gave up 2 bases and V 5 bases, and 17 bases lay outside the gene matches. Per germline, CDR1 SGHAT and CDR2 FQDESV (reference sequence). CDR3 length: 19 residues. The whole isolated RNA underwent reverse transcription, so sequencing captured expressed TCRB transcripts. This table comes from immunoSEQ multiplex PCR, and its TCRdb copy is limited to in-frame clones, with some not included. The table lists 900,000 or so clones, about 17% of them singletons. This clone was observed a handful of times. Its antigen is unidentified. The receptor's source is a woman under 30 in good health. The chain couples TRBV11-1 to TRBJ2-1, with TRBD1 matching over 8 bases. The sequenced sample was naive CD4+ T cells from blood. The chain's CDR3 is CASSVLSDRVLVPYNEQFF. Here the CDR3 DNA reads TGTGCCAGCAGCGTACTCTCGGACAGGGTTTTGGTACCCTACAATGAGCAGTTCTTC.